The rows below give T cell receptor beta chains drawn from one sample of a study of response to subunit inactivated influenza vaccine. In TCRdb, the RT-PCR reads were re-called with MiXCR into one record per CDR3 protein. The repertoire consists of roughly 700,000 distinct CDR3 sequences, with more than 11% occurring once and the leading ten covering 5.5% to 7%. The sample consisted of PBMCs from blood, taken less than 15 days before vaccination. The receptors originated from a man aged 45-60 years who received an inactivated influenza vaccine. CDR3s include the opening cysteine and the closing phenylalanine or tryptophan. A D gene is named only where the DNA matches it firmly. Only some rows state a clone size, as once, few, many or a class for expanded clones.

d_call j_call clone_size v_call cdr3_nt cdr3_aa
. TRBJ2-1 few TRBV19 TGTGCCAGTAGTATAGATCGGAGGACAGCCAATGAGCAGTTCTTC CASSIDRRTANEQFF
. TRBJ2-4 few TRBV20-1 TGCAGTGCTCCGGCCCGCAAAGGGAACATTCAGTACTTC CSAPARKGNIQYF
. TRBJ1-5 once TRBV2 TGTGCCAGCACCGTTAGACTGGGAAATCAGCCCCAGCATTTT CASTVRLGNQPQHF
. TRBJ2-7 few TRBV30 TGTGCCTGGAGTGCCACAGGGTTCGAGCAGTACTTC CAWSATGFEQYF
. TRBJ2-2 few TRBV7-9 TGTGCCAGCAACCAAGGTTTGGGCAACACCGGGGAGCTGTTTTTT CASNQGLGNTGELFF
. TRBJ2-1 . TRBV12-3/TRBV12-4 TGTGCCAGCAGTTGGGTCAGGTACAATGAGCAGTTCTTC CASSWVRYNEQFF
. TRBJ2-7 . TRBV6-2/TRBV6-3 TGTGCCAGCACCACAGACAGAGAGATTCCCTACGAGCAGTACTTC CASTTDREIPYEQYF
TRBD1 TRBJ1-5 few TRBV7-9 TGTGCCAGCAGCACCCGAACGACAGGGCGCAATCAGCCCCAGCATTTT CASSTRTTGRNQPQHF
. TRBJ2-7 . TRBV5-1 TGCGCCAGCAGCTTGGCCAGGACGAGCTCCTACGAGCAGTACTTC CASSLARTSSYEQYF
. TRBJ2-3 . TRBV20-1 TGCTGTGCTAGAATTGGGACTCGCCACCGTGGCACAGATACGCAGTATTTT CCARIGTRHRGTDTQYF